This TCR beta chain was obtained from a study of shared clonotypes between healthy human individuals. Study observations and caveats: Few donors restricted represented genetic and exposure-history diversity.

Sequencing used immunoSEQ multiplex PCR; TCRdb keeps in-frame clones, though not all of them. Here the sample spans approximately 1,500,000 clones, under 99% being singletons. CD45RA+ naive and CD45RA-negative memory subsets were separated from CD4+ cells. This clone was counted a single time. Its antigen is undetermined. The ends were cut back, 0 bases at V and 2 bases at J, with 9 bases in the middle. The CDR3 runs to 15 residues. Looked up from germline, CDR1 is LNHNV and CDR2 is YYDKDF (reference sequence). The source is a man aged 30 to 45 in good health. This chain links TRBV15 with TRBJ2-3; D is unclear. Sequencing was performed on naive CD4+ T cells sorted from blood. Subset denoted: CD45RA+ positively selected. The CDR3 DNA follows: TGTGCCACCAGCAGAGACGGCAAATACACAGATACGCAGTATTTT. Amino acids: CATSRDGKYTDTQYF.